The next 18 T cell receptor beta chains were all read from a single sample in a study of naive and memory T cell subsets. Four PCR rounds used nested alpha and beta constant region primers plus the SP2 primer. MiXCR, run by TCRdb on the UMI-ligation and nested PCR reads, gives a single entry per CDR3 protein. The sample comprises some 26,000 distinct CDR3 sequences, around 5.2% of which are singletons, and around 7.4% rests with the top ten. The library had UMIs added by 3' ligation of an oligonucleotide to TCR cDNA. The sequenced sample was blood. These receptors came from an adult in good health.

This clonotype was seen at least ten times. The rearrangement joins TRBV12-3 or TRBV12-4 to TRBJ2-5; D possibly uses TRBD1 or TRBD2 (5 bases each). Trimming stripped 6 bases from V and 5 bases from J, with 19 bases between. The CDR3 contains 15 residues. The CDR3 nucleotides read TGTGCCAGCAGCGCCGGGACGTTTGGTCGGGAGACCCAGTACTTC. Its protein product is CASSAGTFGRETQYF.

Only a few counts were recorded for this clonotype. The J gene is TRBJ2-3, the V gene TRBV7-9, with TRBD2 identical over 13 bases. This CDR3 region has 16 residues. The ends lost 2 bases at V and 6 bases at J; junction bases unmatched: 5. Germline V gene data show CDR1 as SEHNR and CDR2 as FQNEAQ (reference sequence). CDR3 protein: CASSLWTSGSRDTQYF. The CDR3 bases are TGTGCCAGCAGCTTATGGACTAGCGGGAGTAGGGATACGCAGTATTTT.

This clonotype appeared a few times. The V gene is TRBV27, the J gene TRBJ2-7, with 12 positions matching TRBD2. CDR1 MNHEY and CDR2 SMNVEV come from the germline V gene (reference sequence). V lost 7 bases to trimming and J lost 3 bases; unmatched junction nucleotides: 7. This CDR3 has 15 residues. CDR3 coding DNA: TGTGCCAGCACCCCACTAGCGGGAGGCCTCTACGAGCAGTACTTC. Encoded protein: CASTPLAGGLYEQYF.

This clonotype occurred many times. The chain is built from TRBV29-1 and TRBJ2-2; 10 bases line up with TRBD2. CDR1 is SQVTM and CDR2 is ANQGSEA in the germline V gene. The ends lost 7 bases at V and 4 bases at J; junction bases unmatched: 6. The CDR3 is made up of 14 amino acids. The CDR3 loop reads CSARRTSGTGELFF. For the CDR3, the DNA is TGCAGCGCTAGAAGGACTAGCGGCACCGGGGAGCTGTTTTTT.

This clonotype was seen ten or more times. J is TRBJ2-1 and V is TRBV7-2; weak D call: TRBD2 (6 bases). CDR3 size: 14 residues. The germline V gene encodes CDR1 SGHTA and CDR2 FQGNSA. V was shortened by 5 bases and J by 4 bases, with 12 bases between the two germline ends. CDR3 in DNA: TGTGCCAGCAGCCAAGGGGACTCTTACAATGAGCAGTTCTTC. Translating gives CASSQGDSYNEQFF.

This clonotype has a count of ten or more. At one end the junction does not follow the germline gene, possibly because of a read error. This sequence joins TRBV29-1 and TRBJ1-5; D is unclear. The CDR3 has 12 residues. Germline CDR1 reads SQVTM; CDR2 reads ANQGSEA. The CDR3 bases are TGCAGCGTTGAAGATGGAGGCTACGGGGTATTTTTT. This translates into CSVEDGGYGVFF.

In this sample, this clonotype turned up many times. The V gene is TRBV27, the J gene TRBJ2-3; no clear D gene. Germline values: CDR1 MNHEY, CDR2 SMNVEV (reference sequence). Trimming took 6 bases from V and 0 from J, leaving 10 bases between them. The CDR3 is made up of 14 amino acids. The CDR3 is CASRVAESTDTQYF. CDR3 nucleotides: TGTGCCAGCAGGGTGGCTGAGAGCACAGATACGCAGTATTTT.

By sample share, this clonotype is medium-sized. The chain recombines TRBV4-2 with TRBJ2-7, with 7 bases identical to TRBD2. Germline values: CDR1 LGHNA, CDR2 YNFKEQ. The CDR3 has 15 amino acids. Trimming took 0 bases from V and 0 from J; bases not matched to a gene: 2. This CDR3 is CASSQERGSSYEQYF. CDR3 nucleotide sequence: TGTGCCAGCAGCCAAGAGCGGGGGAGCTCCTACGAGCAGTACTTC.

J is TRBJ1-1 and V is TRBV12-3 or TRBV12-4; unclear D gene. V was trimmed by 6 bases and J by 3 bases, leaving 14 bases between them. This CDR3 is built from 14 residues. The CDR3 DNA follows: TGTGCCAGCAGACGCGGCTATCCGGACACTGAAGCTTTCTTT. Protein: CASRRGYPDTEAFF.

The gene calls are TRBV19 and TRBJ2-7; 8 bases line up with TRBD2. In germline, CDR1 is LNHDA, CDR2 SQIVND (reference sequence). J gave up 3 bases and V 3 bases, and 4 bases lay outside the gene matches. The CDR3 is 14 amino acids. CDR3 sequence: CASSITSGRYEQYF. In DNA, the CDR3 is TGTGCCAGTAGTATCACTAGCGGTCGCTACGAGCAGTACTTC.

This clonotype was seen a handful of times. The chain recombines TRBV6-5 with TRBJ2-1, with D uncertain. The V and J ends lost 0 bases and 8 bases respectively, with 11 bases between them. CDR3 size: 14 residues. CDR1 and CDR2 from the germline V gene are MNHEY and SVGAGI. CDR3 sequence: CASSYSKWVDEQFF. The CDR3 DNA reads TGTGCCAGCAGTTACTCAAAATGGGTCGATGAGCAGTTCTTC.

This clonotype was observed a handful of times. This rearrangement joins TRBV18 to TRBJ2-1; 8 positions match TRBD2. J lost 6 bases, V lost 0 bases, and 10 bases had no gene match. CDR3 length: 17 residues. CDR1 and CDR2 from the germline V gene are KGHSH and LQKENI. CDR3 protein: CASSPPSSSGRSNEQFF. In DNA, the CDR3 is TGTGCCAGCTCACCACCGAGTTCAAGCGGGAGAAGCAATGAGCAGTTCTTC. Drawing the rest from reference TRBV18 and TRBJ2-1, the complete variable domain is NAGVMQNPRHLVRRRGQEARLRCSPMKGHSHVYWYRQLPEEGLKFMVYLQKENIIDESGMPKERFSAEFPKEGPSILRIQQVVRGDSAAYFCASSPPSSSGRSNEQFFGPGTRLTVL.

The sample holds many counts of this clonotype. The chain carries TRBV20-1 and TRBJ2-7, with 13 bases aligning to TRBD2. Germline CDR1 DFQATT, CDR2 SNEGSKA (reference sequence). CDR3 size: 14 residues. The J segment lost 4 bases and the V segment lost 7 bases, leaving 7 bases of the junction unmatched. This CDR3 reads CSGLGTSGIYEQYF. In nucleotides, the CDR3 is TGCAGTGGTCTCGGGACTAGCGGGATTTACGAGCAGTACTTC.

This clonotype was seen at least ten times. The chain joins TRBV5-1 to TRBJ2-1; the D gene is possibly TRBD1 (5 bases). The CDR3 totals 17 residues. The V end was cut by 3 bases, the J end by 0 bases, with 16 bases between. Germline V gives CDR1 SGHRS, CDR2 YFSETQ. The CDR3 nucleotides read TGCGCCAGCAGCTCCCTCTCTAACAGGATCTCCTACAATGAGCAGTTCTTC. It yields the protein CASSSLSNRISYNEQFF. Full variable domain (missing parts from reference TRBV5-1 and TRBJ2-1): KAGVTQTPRYLIKTRGQQVTLSCSPISGHRSVSWYQQTPGQGLQFLFEYFSETQRNKGNFPGRFSGRQFSNSRSEMNVSTLELGDSALYLCASSSLSNRISYNEQFFGPGTRLTVL.

The CDR3 region is CASSLGLIPYEQYF. The CDR3 nucleotides are TGTGCCAGCAGCTTGGGACTTATCCCCTACGAGCAGTACTTC. V gene TRBV5-6 combines with J gene TRBJ2-7; D not resolved. The CDR3 is 14 residues long. The V gene lost 0 bases and the J gene lost 2 bases, with 9 bases spanning the gap. Per the germline V gene, CDR1 is SGHDT and CDR2 is YYEEEE.

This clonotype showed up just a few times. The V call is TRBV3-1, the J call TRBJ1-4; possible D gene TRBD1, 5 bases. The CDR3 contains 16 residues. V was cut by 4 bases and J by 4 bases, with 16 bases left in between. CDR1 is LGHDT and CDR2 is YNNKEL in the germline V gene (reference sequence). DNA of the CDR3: TGTGCCAGCAGCCTATACCGGGGGTTTGGTAATGAAAAACTGTTTTTT. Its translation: CASSLYRGFGNEKLFF.

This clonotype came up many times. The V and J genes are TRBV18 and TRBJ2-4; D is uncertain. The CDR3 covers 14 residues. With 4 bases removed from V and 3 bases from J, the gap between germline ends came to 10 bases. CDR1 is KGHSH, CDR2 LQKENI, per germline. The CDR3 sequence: CASSLLDDKNIQYF. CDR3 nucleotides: TGTGCCAGCTCACTCCTAGATGACAAAAACATTCAGTACTTC.

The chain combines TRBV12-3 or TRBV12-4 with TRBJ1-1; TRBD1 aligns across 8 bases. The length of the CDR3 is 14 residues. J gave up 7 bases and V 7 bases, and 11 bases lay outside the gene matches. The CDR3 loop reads CASTLVGTGHEAFF. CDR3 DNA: TGTGCCAGCACCCTAGTAGGGACAGGACATGAAGCTTTCTTT.